Sequencing of this TCR beta chain was carried out in a study of cytomegalovirus exposure and HLA in healthy donors (dated by TCRdb to 2016 to 2017). For the study in its entirety: An earlier analysis of around 600 of the donors reported 250 to 300 Gb of sequence data and 120 million or so unique TCR beta sequences from about 179 million T cells. On average, over 200,000 unique TCR beta nucleotide sequences were sequenced per donor among a few hundred genotyped donors of the cohort, with roughly 18% of those sequences being non-productive. Typing coverage differed by locus: A, B, C, DRB1 and DQB1 were typed in about 620-630 donors, DQA1 in 522, DPA1 in 606, and DPB1 in approximately 450. The study was designed to test whether signatures of past pathogen exposure could be identified by cataloging public T cell receptors. Rather than using new phenotypic data, the later analysis identified candidate immune exposures from TCR beta sequences and from how often those sequences occurred across donors. Genome-wide SNP genotypes for about 60% of the roughly 700 donors were used in a later genetic analysis, which treated that subset as a discovery cohort. Roughly 300 gigabases of sequencing data and roughly 90 million unique TCR sequences were included in an early release covering several hundred HLA-typed donors. Of the roughly 390 genotyped donors, approximately 81% were placed in the genetic ancestry cluster associated with self-reported Caucasian donors. Using immunosequencing, the study profiled T cell repertoires from about 620 subjects and related those repertoires to cytomegalovirus serostatus. Alongside the repertoire data, information on donor age, sex, ethnicity and CMV serostatus was compiled. In an earlier analysis of a few hundred of the donors, high-throughput TCR beta sequencing was used to judge whether each TCR beta V gene segment behaved as functional or pseudogenic. Class I and class II HLA loci were covered by the typing at four-digit resolution. Besides the first cohort of 500 to 700 subjects, a separate validation cohort made up of 120 different subjects was used. High-throughput TCR immunosequencing, statistical association of individual TCRs with disease status, and machine learning were combined to predict cytomegalovirus infection status. Five DR-DQ haplotypes were handled as single units for association and clustering because linkage in the cohort was strong. A later analysis re-examined previously published TCR beta repertoires from 600 to 700 donors and added high-resolution HLA genotyping to investigate patterns of TCR occurrence. Every repertoire in the discovery cohort had been generated on one and the same sequencing platform. The investigation overall reported the following: In an earlier analysis of some 500 of the donors, most TCR beta V segments were observed in productive rearrangements about 87% or about 30% of the time, broadly matching IMGT annotations. Strong co-occurrence of HLA alleles, especially DR and DQ, made assigning TCR associations to individual alleles difficult. In this cohort, only TCR beta chains were sequenced, and detectable features were limited by the absence of alpha or paired-chain data. According to a later analysis, parvovirus B19, influenza, CMV and Epstein-Barr virus appeared linked to several top co-occurrence clusters. In a later analysis, HLA-associated TCR beta chains showed more clonal expansion and lower generation probabilities than non-associated chains that were equally common. In a later analysis, the rate of TCR association differed among HLA loci, with DRB1 alleles having the most associated TCRs and HLA-C alleles having the fewest. A cluster of highly shared sequence variants was judged likely to be a technical artifact of the sequencing pipeline. Presence/absence analyses assumed roughly uniform sequencing depth across donors, an assumption that may not hold. A total of 150 to 200 TCR beta chains were listed by the study as associated with cytomegalovirus. Linkage disequilibrium might explain the correlated functional status among segregating V segments, but an unknown experimental factor could not be excluded. The only immune exposure information available for the cohort was CMV serostatus. A further reported finding was that TCR beta sequences accurately predicted the HLA-A and HLA-B alleles for most subjects in the first cohort. In a later genetic analysis, a missense DCLRE1C variant was associated with V-gene and J-gene trimming of TCR beta chains, and the association was replicated in an independent cohort. Because some donors lacked HLA typing at each locus, the association tests relied only on the typed subset. Compared with the approximately 670-donor mean, donors in an Asian-associated ancestry cluster had fewer N-insertions in productive TCRs, according to a later genetic analysis. About 17 rarely observed V segments, including chromosome 9 orphons, were excluded from the earlier analysis of several hundred of the donors because counts were too low. In vitro tests confirmed that a few of the cytomegalovirus-associated TCR beta chains recognize cytomegalovirus antigens. The 87-base-pair reads could not distinguish some IMGT-functional V segments, including TRBV6-2 and TRBV6-3, so those segments were excluded. The authors suggested that the approach could potentially be extended to other disease states and immunological phenotypes. At a false discovery rate of 0.05, a later analysis linked around 17,000 TCR beta sequences to specific HLA alleles. A later analysis found that most CMV-associated TCR beta chains appeared HLA-restricted, with HLA associations seemingly driven largely by CMV exposure. Most TCR sequences were observed very rarely across donors, whereas some public TCRs were present in many individuals. In both the original and validation cohorts, the classifier was reported to diagnose cytomegalovirus status with high specificity and sensitivity.

In the germline V gene, CDR1 corresponds to SGHAT and CDR2 to FQNNGV. From its cysteine to its phenylalanine, the CDR3 spans 14 amino acids. Only the CDR3 part of the read is kept: 42 bases, read in frame from the first base. Trimming removed 1 base from V and 7 bases from J, leaving 10 bases between the germline ends. In regard to this clone: This clone's antigen is unknown. The sample holds no much larger clone one base away, and base qualities are not on file.

The cohort was made up of hundreds of healthy bone marrow donors. At the time of sampling, all cohort members were nominally healthy, though unrecorded immune exposures were likely present. The donor was CMV seropositive and belonged to the group of about 290 seropositive cohort members. Every donor gave a peripheral blood sample, and the peripheral blood mononuclear cells from that sample were used for TCR beta sequencing. Genomic DNA extraction from the blood cell samples was performed with the Qiagen DNeasy Blood Extraction Kit. Libraries were built with the immunoSEQ multiplex PCR assay. A mixture of 60 forward primers for TCR Vbeta segments and 13 reverse primers for TCR Jbeta segments was used in the multiplex PCR. A multiplex PCR assay on genomic DNA amplified the CDR3 region of rearranged TCR beta genes. The Illumina HiSeq System was used to sequence the amplified TCR beta libraries as 87-base-pair reads. On the authors' methods: In a later analysis, roughly 80 million unique TCR beta chains were counted across the approximately 670 repertoires, and roughly 11 million of these chains were shared by at least two donors. A nearest-neighbor algorithm error-corrected the raw reads and collapsed the reads into unique sequences, merging closely related sequences to remove PCR and sequencing errors. To assign V, D and J gene segments, CDR3 sequences were aligned to IMGT reference sequences. Each retained sequence needed at least a six-nucleotide match to both a V gene segment and a J gene segment. Rearrangements were called productive when the CDR3 lacked stop codons and stayed in frame with V and J; all others were non-productive. Following IMGT convention, CDR3 was defined as the stretch from the second conserved V-encoded cysteine up to the conserved J-encoded phenylalanine. The earlier analysis of 500 to 650 of the donors excluded any sequence lacking an unambiguous match to a single V gene segment. In an earlier analysis of approximately 500 of the donors, a V segment was called functional when productive rearrangements were above 56.7%, and segregating when the standard deviation between donors exceeded 5%. A statistical classification framework was built for diagnosing cytomegalovirus status from the catalog of TCR beta chain sequences. In a later analysis, TCR nucleotide sequences were compared against IMGT/GENE-DB human TR gene sequences so that V and J genes could be assigned. Using the TCRdist pipeline, a later analysis assigned CDR3 sequences along with most-parsimonious VDJ recombination scenarios. In a later analysis, each TCR beta chain was defined by its CDR3 amino acid sequence together with its V-gene family, and reads without a unique V-gene family were excluded. In a later analysis, approximately 590 highly shared, low-generation-probability nucleotide sequences were removed to address suspected cross-contamination and a sequencing artifact. For each public chain, a later analysis derived a clonal expansion index from normalized ranks of inferred template counts within each repertoire. In a later analysis, generation probabilities were computed with a VDJ recombination model fitted to out-of-frame rearrangements, and the resulting probabilities were checked against IGoR. Hypergeometric tests were used in a later analysis to score TCR-TCR, TCR-HLA and TCR-CMV co-occurrence, with a repertoire-size bias correction applied to the TCR pairs. In a later analysis, false discovery rates were estimated by permuting HLA or CMV assignments 20 times. In a later analysis, co-occurring TCRs were grouped with DBSCAN, and TCRdist sequence similarity was added when clustering was performed within HLA-allele-positive subsets. For co-occurrence clustering, repertoires with fewer than 30,000 or more than 120,000 public chains were excluded, along with about five repertoires with anomalous nucleotide sharing. TCRdb mirrors the immuneACCESS table, restricted to in-frame sequences. Some clones are absent from its copies; in checked studies, under half trace to an unresolved V gene, and the reason for the others is unknown. That table furnishes V, J and clone size, whereas the DNA furnished D and trimming. The sample table shows around 95,000 clones, and approximately 80% are seen once. The top ten constitute less than 4% of the sample.

Specimen: PBMCs. The source of this sequence is a man aged 25 to 40 in good health and CMV-seropositive. The chain employs TRBV11-2 and TRBJ1-4; TRBD1 is possibly the D segment (5 matching bases). At the DNA level, the sequence is TGTGCCAGCAGCTTAGGGCAGGGCGGTGAAAAACTGTTTTTT. Its amino acids are CASSLGQGGEKLFF.